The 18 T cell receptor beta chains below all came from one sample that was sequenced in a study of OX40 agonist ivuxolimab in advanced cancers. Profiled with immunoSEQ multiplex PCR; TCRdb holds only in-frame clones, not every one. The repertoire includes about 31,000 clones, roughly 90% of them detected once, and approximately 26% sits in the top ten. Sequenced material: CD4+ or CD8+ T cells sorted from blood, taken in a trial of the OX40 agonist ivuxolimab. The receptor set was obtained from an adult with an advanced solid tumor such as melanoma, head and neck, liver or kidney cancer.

The CDR3 is CASSPGGIPPYEQYF. Written as DNA, the CDR3 is TGTGCCAGCAGTCCGGGAGGTATTCCCCCCTACGAGCAGTACTTC. The rearrangement uses TRBV6-5 and TRBJ2-7, with 7 bases fitting TRBD2. Germline V gene lookup returns CDR1 MNHEY and CDR2 SVGAGI. V was clipped by 5 bases and J by 2 bases; unmatched bases: 9. The CDR3 length is 15 residues.

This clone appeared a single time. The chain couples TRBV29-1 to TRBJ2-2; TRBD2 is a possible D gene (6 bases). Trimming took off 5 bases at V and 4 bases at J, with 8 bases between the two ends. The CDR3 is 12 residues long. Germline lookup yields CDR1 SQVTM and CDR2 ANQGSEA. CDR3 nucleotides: TGCAGCGTTAAGGGAGGCACCGGGGAGCTGTTTTTT. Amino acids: CSVKGGTGELFF.

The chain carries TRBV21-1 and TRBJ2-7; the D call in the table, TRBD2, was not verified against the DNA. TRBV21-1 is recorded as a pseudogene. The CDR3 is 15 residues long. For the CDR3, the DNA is TGTGCCAGCAGCATGCCTAGCGGGGGGGCCGGCGAGCAGTACTTC. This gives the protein CASSMPSGGAGEQYF.

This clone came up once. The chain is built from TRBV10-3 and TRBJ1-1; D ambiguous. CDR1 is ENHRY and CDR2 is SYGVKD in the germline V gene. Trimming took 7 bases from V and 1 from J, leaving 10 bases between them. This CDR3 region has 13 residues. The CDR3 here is CAITGTGNTEAFF. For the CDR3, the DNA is TGTGCCATCACCGGAACGGGGAACACTGAAGCTTTCTTT.

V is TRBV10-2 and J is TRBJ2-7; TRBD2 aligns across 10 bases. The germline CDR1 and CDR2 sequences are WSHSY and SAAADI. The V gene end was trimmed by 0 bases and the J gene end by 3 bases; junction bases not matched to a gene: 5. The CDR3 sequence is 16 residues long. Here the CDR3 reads CASSESPSGGIYEQYF. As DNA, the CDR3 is TGCGCCAGCAGTGAGTCGCCTAGCGGGGGAATCTACGAGCAGTACTTC.

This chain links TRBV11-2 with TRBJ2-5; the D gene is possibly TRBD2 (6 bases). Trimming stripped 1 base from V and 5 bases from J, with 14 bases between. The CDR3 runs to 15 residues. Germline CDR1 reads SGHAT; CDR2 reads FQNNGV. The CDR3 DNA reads TGTGCCAGCAGCTTAGGTCATGGACTATACGAGACCCAGTACTTC. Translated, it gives CASSLGHGLYETQYF.

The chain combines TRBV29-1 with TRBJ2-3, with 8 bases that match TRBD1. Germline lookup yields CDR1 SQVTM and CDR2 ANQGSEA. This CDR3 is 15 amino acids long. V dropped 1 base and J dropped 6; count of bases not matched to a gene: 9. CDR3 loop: CSVEVGQGRGDTQYF. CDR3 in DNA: TGCAGCGTTGAAGTTGGACAGGGAAGAGGGGATACGCAGTATTTT.

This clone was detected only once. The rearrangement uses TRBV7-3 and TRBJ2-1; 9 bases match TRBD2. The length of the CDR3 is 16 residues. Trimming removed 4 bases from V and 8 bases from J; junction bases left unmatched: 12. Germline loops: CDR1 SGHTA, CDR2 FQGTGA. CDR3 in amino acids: CASSSIPSGMSDEQFF. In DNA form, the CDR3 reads TGTGCCAGCAGCTCTATCCCTAGCGGGATGTCGGATGAGCAGTTCTTC.

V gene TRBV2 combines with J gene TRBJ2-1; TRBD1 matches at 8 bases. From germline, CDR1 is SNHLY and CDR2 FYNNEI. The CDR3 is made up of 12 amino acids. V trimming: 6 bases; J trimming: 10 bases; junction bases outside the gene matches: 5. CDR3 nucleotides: TGTGCCAGCAGGCGGACAGGGAAGGAGCAGTTCTTC. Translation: CASRRTGKEQFF.

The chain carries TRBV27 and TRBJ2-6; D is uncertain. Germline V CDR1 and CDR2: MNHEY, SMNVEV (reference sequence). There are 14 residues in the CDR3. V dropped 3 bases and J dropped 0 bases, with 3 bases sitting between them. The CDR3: CASSLGSGANVLTF. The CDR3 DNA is TGTGCCAGCAGTTTGGGCTCTGGGGCCAACGTCCTGACTTTC.

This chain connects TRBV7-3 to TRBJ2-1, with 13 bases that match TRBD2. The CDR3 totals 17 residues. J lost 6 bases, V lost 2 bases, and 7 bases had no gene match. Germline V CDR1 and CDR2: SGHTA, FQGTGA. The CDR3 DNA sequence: TGTGCCAGCAGCTTAGCTTTGACTAGCGGGAGGCCCAATGAGCAGTTCTTC. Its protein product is CASSLALTSGRPNEQFF.

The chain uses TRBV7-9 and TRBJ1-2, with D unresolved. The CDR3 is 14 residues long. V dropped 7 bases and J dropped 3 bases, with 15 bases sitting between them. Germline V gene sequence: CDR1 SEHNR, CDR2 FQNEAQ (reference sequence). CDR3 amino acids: CASTFGDGDYGYTF. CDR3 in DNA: TGTGCCAGCACCTTCGGAGATGGGGACTATGGCTACACCTTC.

CDR3 nucleotide sequence: TGTGCCAGCAGTCGAGGGGTCACCTCCTACGAGCAGTACTTC. It translates to CASSRGVTSYEQYF. This chain connects TRBV11-2 to TRBJ2-7; D may correspond to TRBD1 or TRBD2 (5 bases each). The CDR3 totals 14 residues. CDR1 is SGHAT, CDR2 FQNNGV, per germline. Trimming removed 6 bases at V and 0 bases at J, with 12 bases between.

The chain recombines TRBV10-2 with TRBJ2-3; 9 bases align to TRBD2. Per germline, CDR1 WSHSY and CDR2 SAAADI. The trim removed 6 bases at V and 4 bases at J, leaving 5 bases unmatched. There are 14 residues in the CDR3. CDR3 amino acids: CASRGGGAPDTQYF. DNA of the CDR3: TGCGCCAGCAGAGGCGGGGGGGCACCAGATACGCAGTATTTT.

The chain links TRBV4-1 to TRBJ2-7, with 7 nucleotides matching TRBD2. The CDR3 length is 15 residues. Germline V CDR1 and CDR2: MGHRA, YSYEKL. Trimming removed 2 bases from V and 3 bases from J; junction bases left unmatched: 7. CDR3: CASSQSGDLNYEQYF. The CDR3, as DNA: TGCGCCAGCAGCCAAAGCGGGGACCTGAACTACGAGCAGTACTTC.

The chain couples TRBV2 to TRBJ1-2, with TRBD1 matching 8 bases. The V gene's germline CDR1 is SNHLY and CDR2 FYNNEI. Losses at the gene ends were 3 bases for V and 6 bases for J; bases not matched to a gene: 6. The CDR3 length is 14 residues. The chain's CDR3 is CASSDMDREHGYTF. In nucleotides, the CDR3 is TGTGCCAGCAGTGATATGGACAGGGAGCATGGCTACACCTTC.

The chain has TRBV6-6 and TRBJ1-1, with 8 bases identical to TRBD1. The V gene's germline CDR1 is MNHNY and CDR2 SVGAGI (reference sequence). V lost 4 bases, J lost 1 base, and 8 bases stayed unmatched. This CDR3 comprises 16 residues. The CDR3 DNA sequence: TGTGCCAGCAGTTCCCTGGACAGGGAGGCGAACACTGAAGCTTTCTTT. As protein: CASSSLDREANTEAFF.

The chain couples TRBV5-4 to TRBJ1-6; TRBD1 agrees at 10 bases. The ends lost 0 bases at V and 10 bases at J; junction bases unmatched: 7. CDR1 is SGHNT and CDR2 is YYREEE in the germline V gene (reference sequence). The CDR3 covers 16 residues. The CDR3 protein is CASSLGVSTGGSPLHF. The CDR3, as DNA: TGTGCCAGCAGCTTGGGGGTTTCGACAGGGGGCTCACCCCTCCACTTT. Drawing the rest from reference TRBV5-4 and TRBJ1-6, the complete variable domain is ETGVTQSPTHLIKTRGQQVTLRCSSQSGHNTVSWYQQALGQGPQFIFQYYREEENGRGNFPPRFSGLQFPNYSSELNVNALELDDSALYLCASSLGVSTGGSPLHFGNGTRLTVT.